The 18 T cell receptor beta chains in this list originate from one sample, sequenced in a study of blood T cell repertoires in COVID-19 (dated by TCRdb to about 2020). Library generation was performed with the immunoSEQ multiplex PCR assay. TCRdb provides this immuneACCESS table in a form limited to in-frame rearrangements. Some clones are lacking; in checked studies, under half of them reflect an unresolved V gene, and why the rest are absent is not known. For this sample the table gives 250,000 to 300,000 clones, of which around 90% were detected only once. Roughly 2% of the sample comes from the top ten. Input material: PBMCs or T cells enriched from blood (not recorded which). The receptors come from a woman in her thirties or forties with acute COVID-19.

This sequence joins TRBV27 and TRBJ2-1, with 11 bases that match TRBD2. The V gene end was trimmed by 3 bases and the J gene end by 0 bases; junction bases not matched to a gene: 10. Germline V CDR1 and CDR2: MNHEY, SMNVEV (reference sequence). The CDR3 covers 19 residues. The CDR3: CASSFVGLAAEYSYNEQFF. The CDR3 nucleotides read TGTGCCAGCAGTTTTGTGGGACTAGCGGCCGAGTACTCCTACAATGAGCAGTTCTTC.

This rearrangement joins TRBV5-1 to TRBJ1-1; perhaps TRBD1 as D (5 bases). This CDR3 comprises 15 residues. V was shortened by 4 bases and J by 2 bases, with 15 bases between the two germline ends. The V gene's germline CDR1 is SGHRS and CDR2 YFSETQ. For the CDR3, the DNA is TGCGCCAGCAGCCACGGGGGAACAGACAACACTGAAGCTTTCTTT. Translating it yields CASSHGGTDNTEAFF.

The CDR3 bases are TGTGCCAGCAGTGAAATAAGCAGGGACAGCAATGAGCAGTTCTTC. It translates to CASSEISRDSNEQFF. The V gene is TRBV2, the J gene TRBJ2-1, with TRBD1 matching over 7 bases. The CDR3 is made up of 15 amino acids. With V trimmed by 2 bases and J by 6 bases, 7 bases remained unmatched. From germline, CDR1 is SNHLY and CDR2 FYNNEI.

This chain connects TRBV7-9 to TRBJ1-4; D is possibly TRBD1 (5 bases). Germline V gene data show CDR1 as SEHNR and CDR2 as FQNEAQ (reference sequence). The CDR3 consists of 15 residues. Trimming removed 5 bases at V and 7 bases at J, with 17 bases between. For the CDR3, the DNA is TGTGCCAGCAGCAACTGGGGACTTAATCTTGAAAAACTGTTTTTT. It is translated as CASSNWGLNLEKLFF.

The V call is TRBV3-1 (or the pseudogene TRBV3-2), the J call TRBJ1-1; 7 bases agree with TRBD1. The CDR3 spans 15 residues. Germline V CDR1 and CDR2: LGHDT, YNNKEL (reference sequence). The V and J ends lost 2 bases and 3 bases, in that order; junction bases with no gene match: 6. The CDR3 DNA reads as TGTGCCAGCAGCCAAACTGACAGGGATGACACTGAAGCTTTCTTT. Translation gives CASSQTDRDDTEAFF.

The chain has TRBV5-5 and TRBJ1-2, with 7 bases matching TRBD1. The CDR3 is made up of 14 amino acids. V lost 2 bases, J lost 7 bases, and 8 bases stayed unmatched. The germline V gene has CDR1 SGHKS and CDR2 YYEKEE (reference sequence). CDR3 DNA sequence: TGTGCCAGCAGCTTTACCACAGGGGTGCCTGGCTACACCTTC. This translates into CASSFTTGVPGYTF.

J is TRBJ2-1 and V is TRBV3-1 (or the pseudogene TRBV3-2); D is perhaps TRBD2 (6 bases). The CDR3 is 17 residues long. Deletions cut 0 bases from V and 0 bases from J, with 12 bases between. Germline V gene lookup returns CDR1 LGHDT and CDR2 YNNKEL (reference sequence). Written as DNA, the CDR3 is TGTGCCAGCAGCCAAGACGTCTTGCGGGGCTCCTACAATGAGCAGTTCTTC. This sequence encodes CASSQDVLRGSYNEQFF.

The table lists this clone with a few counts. The CDR3 DNA follows: TGTGCCAGCAGCTTAGGCGGGGGGGCTGTCGAGCAGTACTTC. As protein: CASSLGGGAVEQYF. The chain combines TRBV7-9 with TRBJ2-7; 9 bases match TRBD2. The ends lost 1 base at V and 6 bases at J; junction bases unmatched: 4. CDR3 length equals 14 residues. The germline CDR1 and CDR2 sequences are SEHNR and FQNEAQ (reference sequence).

Here the CDR3 reads CASSRITGDGYTF. As DNA, the CDR3 is TGTGCCAGCAGCCGCATAACAGGGGATGGCTACACCTTC. The chain recombines TRBV4-2 with TRBJ1-2; 7 nucleotides match TRBD1. The germline V gene encodes CDR1 LGHNA and CDR2 YNFKEQ. CDR3 length equals 13 residues. After removal of 4 bases from V and 6 bases from J, the junction contained 5 bases not matched to a gene.

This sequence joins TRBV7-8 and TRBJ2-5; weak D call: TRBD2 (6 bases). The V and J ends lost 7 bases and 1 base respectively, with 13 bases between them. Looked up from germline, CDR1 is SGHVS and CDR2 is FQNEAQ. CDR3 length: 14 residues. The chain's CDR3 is CASIPPGLQETQYF. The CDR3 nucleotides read TGTGCCAGCATCCCGCCGGGACTCCAAGAGACCCAGTACTTC.

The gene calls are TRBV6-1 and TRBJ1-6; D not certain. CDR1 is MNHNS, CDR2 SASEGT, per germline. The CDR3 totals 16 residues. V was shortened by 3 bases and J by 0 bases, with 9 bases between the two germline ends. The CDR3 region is CASSDRRSSYNSPLHF. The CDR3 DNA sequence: TGTGCCAGCAGTGACCGGAGGAGCTCCTATAATTCACCCCTCCACTTT.

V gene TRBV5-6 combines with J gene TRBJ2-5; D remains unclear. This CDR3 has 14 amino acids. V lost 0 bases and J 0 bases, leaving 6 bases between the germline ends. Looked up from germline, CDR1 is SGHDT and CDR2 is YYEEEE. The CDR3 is CASSLGGNQETQYF. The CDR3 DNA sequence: TGTGCCAGCAGCTTGGGAGGCAACCAAGAGACCCAGTACTTC.

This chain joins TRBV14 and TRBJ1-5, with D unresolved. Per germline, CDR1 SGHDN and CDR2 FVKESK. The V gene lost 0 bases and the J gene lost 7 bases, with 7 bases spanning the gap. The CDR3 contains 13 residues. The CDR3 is CASSQDPGQPQHF. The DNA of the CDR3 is TGTGCCAGCAGCCAAGATCCCGGGCAGCCCCAGCATTTT.

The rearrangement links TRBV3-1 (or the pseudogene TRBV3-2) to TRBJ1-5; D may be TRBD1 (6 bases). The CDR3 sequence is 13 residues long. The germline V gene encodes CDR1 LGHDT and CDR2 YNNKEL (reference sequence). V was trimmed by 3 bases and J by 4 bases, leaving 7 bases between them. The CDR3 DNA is TGTGCCAGCAGCCAGCAGGGGAATCAGCCCCAGCATTTT. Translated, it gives CASSQQGNQPQHF.

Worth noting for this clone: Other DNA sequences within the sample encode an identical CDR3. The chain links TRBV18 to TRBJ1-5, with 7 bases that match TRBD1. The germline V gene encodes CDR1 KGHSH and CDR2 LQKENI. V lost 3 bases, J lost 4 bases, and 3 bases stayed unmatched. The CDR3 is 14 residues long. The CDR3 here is CASSPRQGNQPQHF. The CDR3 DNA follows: TGTGCCAGCTCACCGAGACAGGGTAATCAGCCCCAGCATTTT.

The CDR3 nucleotides read TGTGCCAGCAGCCCCAGGCACAGGGGGTACGAGCAGTACTTC. This encodes CASSPRHRGYEQYF. The J gene is TRBJ2-7, the V gene TRBV21-1; no check of the table's D call, TRBD1, against the DNA was made. TRBV21-1 is designated a pseudogene. The CDR3 runs 14 residues.

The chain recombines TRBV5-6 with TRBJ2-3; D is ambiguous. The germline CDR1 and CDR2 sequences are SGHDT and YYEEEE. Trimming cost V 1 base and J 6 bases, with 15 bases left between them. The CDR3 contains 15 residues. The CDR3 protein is CASSLLSPPEDTQYF. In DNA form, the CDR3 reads TGTGCCAGCAGCTTGTTATCCCCGCCGGAGGATACGCAGTATTTT.

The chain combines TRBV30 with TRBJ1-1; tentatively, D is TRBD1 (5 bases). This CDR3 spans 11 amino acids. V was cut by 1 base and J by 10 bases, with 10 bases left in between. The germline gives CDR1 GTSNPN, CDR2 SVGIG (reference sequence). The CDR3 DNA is TGTGCCTGGAGTGCCTGGGGCGTAGCTTTCTTT. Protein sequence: CAWSAWGVAFF. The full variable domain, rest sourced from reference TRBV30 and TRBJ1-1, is SQTIHQWPATLVQPVGSPLSLECTVEGTSNPNLYWYRQAAGRGLQLLFYSVGIGQISSEVPQNLSASRPQDRQFILSSKKLLLSDSGFYLCAWSAWGVAFFGQGTRLTVV.